Here is one T cell receptor beta chain with its context. The CDR3 is 12 residues long. Trimming cost V 7 bases and J 4 bases, with 8 bases left between them. Germline V gives CDR1 LNHDA, CDR2 SQIVND (reference sequence). Here immunoSEQ multiplex PCR was the method, and the copy in TCRdb shows in-frame clones only, minus some. The sample includes hundreds of thousands of clones, 92% of them seen just once. This sample is drawn from a study of Ad26.COV2.S vaccination and SARS-CoV-2 variants. Treatment given: around 19 received Ad26.COV2.S at low or high dose, single or two shots; several received placebo; per-sample allocation not given. Sampling took place 63 days after the first vaccine or placebo injection.

Sequencing was performed on peripheral blood, taken in a trial of Ad26.COV2.S vaccine versus placebo. This chain connects TRBV19 to TRBJ2-4; D might be TRBD1 (5 bases). This TCR was recovered from a person between 18 and 59 years old who received the Ad26.COV2.S COVID-19 vaccine or a placebo. The DNA for the CDR3 is TGTGCCAGTAAAGGGGTTAAAAACATTCAGTACTTC. Translating it yields CASKGVKNIQYF.